These 30 T cell receptor beta chains came from one sample sequenced in a study of T-cell memory formation after mild COVID-19. TCRdb reprocessed the 5' RACE reads via MiXCR and lists one record per CDR3 protein. There are around 160,000 distinct CDR3 sequences in the sample; roughly 12% occur only once, and around 3.8% lies in the top ten. The sample was PBMCs or a T cell subset sorted from them (not recorded which). Receptor source: a man between 18 and 35 years old who had mild COVID-19 (a few samples of this study predate the infection). Cell type and time point are not known.

For this clonotype: As the CDR3 is not closed by the conserved phenylalanine or tryptophan, this likely results from a read error. The chain employs TRBV9 and TRBJ1-1, with TRBD1 matching over 7 bases. The CDR3 is 14 amino acids. V shed 0 bases, J shed 4 bases, and the junction held 3 bases outside the gene matches. In germline, CDR1 is SGDLS, CDR2 YYNGEE. CDR3 protein: CASSVGQGGTEAFI. The CDR3 region has the DNA TGTGCCAGCAGCGTAGGGCAGGGGGGCACTGAAGCTTTCATT.

V gene TRBV7-9 combines with J gene TRBJ1-6; D is unresolved. Germline CDR1 is SEHNR and CDR2 is FQNEAQ (reference sequence). V was pared by 1 base and J by 10 bases, with 11 bases between. The CDR3 is 14 residues long. CDR3 sequence (DNA): TGTGCCAGCAGCTTAGTGGACGGGGTCTCACCCCTCCACTTT. It yields the protein CASSLVDGVSPLHF.

The V gene is TRBV6-2 or TRBV6-3, the J gene TRBJ2-3; D may correspond to TRBD1 or TRBD2 (5 bases each). Germline-derived CDR1 and CDR2 are MNHEY and SVGEGT. The CDR3 length is 14 residues. Trimming cost V 1 base and J 3 bases, with 8 bases left between them. The CDR3 coding sequence is TGTGCCAGCAGTTACTGGGGGAAGACAGATACGCAGTATTTT. It specifies CASSYWGKTDTQYF.

This chain connects TRBV29-1 to TRBJ2-3, with D tentatively TRBD1 or TRBD2 (5 bases each). The germline CDR1 and CDR2 sequences are SQVTM and ANQGSEA. This CDR3 is 14 amino acids long. V lost 5 bases to trimming and J lost 5 bases, with 17 bases between them. The chain's CDR3 is CSVTGQGRGDTQYF. The CDR3 nucleotides are TGCAGCGTTACGGGGCAGGGAAGAGGAGATACGCAGTATTTT.

This clonotype showed up just a few times. This chain connects TRBV19 to TRBJ2-7, with D possibly matching TRBD2 (6 bases). Trimming stripped 4 bases from V and 6 bases from J, with 16 bases between. Germline V CDR1 and CDR2: LNHDA, SQIVND (reference sequence). CDR3 length: 14 residues. This CDR3 is CASSTSLLASEQYF. CDR3 nucleotides: TGTGCCAGTAGTACGTCTTTACTAGCATCCGAGCAGTACTTC.

This clonotype was counted at least ten times. This rearrangement joins TRBV29-1 to TRBJ2-5; 9 nucleotides agree with TRBD2. CDR1 SQVTM and CDR2 ANQGSEA come from the germline V gene. The trim removed 4 bases at V and 6 bases at J, leaving 3 bases unmatched. The length of the CDR3 is 12 residues. CDR3 amino acids: CSVASGGKTQYF. The DNA of the CDR3 is TGCAGCGTTGCAAGCGGGGGGAAGACCCAGTACTTC.

This chain joins TRBV12-3 or TRBV12-4 and TRBJ2-3; 12 nucleotides line up with TRBD2. Losses at the gene ends were 6 bases for V and 6 bases for J; bases not matched to a gene: 10. The CDR3 runs to 16 residues. The CDR3 spells CASRSSLAGGLDTQYF. In nucleotides, the CDR3 is TGTGCCAGCAGGTCCTCACTAGCGGGGGGCCTGGATACGCAGTATTTT.

This clonotype was seen many times. This chain joins TRBV4-1 and TRBJ2-3; D remains unclear. Trimming removed 1 base from V and 0 bases from J, with 8 bases in between. The CDR3 runs 15 residues. The germline gives CDR1 MGHRA, CDR2 YSYEKL. As DNA, the CDR3 is TGCGCCAGCAGCCAAGTTTATACTAGCACAGATACGCAGTATTTT. It translates to CASSQVYTSTDTQYF.

Turning to this clonotype: Since the CDR3 does not end with the conserved phenylalanine or tryptophan, this likely comes from a read error. The rearrangement joins TRBV18 to TRBJ2-7, with D tentatively TRBD1 (5 bases). The CDR3 totals 12 residues. Per the germline V gene, CDR1 is KGHSH and CDR2 is LQKENI. Trimming removed 6 bases from V and 3 bases from J, with 9 bases in between. The CDR3 DNA follows: TGTGCCAGCTCGCCTGACAGCTACGAGCAGTACATC. Amino acid sequence: CASSPDSYEQYI.

This clonotype was detected many times. The V call is TRBV18, the J call TRBJ2-3, with 8 bases fitting TRBD1. Germline CDR1 KGHSH, CDR2 LQKENI. The CDR3 spans 14 residues. V lost 5 bases and J lost 3; bases outside the gene matches: 4. The chain's CDR3 is CASSRQGATDTQYF. CDR3 in DNA: TGTGCCAGCTCAAGGCAGGGGGCGACAGATACGCAGTATTTT.

This clonotype was seen a few times. Here the CDR3 reads CASSPGQFGAGELFF. The CDR3 coding sequence is TGCGCCAGCAGCCCAGGACAATTTGGCGCCGGGGAGCTGTTTTTT. This rearrangement joins TRBV5-1 to TRBJ2-2, with TRBD1 as a possible D gene (5 bases). Germline V CDR1 and CDR2: SGHRS, YFSETQ. The length of the CDR3 is 15 residues. V gave up 4 bases and J gave up 6 bases, with 16 bases separating them. The entire variable domain, with the rest obtained from reference TRBV5-1 and TRBJ2-2, is as follows: KAGVTQTPRYLIKTRGQQVTLSCSPISGHRSVSWYQQTPGQGLQFLFEYFSETQRNKGNFPGRFSGRQFSNSRSEMNVSTLELGDSALYLCASSPGQFGAGELFFGEGSRLTVL.

This clonotype was counted between two and nine times. The V and J genes are TRBV11-2 and TRBJ2-2; D call uncertain. CDR1 is SGHAT and CDR2 is FQNNGV in the germline V gene. Trimming stripped 1 base from V and 4 bases from J, with 7 bases between. The CDR3 totals 14 residues. CDR3: CASSLGSGTGELFF. In DNA form, the CDR3 reads TGTGCCAGCAGCTTAGGGTCGGGCACCGGGGAGCTGTTTTTT.

The chain carries TRBV4-2 and TRBJ2-4; D is perhaps TRBD2 (5 bases). With 0 bases removed from V and 7 bases from J, the gap between germline ends came to 10 bases. Germline CDR1 is LGHNA and CDR2 is YNFKEQ. The CDR3 runs to 14 residues. As DNA, the CDR3 is TGTGCCAGCAGCCAAGAGGCGGGCCTTAACATTCAGTACTTC. This gives the protein CASSQEAGLNIQYF.

The chain carries TRBV24-1 and TRBJ2-1, with D possibly being TRBD2 (6 bases). The CDR3 sequence is 15 residues long. CDR1 KGHDR and CDR2 SFDVKD come from the germline V gene. The V end lost 4 bases, the J end lost 3 bases, and 12 bases lay between the germline ends. CDR3 sequence (DNA): TGTGCCACCAGTGAGGCCTCGGGAGTCTACAATGAGCAGTTCTTC. Encoded protein: CATSEASGVYNEQFF.

The genes are TRBV5-1 and TRBJ2-3, with 13 bases aligning to TRBD2. The V gene end was trimmed by 3 bases and the J gene end by 6 bases; junction bases not matched to a gene: 4. The CDR3 consists of 15 residues. Per germline, CDR1 SGHRS and CDR2 YFSETQ. CDR3 sequence reads: CASSWTSGGEDTQYF. The CDR3 DNA reads TGCGCCAGCAGCTGGACTAGCGGGGGCGAGGATACGCAGTATTTT.

A few counts support this clonotype. The rearrangement uses TRBV6-2 or TRBV6-3 and TRBJ1-1, with D unclear. Trimming removed 4 bases at V and 0 bases at J, with 12 bases between. This CDR3 contains 15 residues. CDR1 is MNHEY and CDR2 is SVGEGT in the germline V gene. CDR3 in DNA: TGTGCCAGCAGTTTCCTCAGATCAATGAACACTGAAGCTTTCTTT. Translated: CASSFLRSMNTEAFF.

CDR3 loop: CASSPRTSGVSTDTQYF. DNA for the CDR3: TGTGCCAGCAGCCCCCGGACTAGCGGGGTGAGCACAGATACGCAGTATTTT. This chain links TRBV7-2 with TRBJ2-3; 12 positions agree with TRBD2. V trimming: 5 bases; J trimming: 0 bases; junction bases outside the gene matches: 6. The CDR3 sequence is 17 residues long. CDR1 and CDR2 from the germline V gene are SGHTA and FQGNSA.

The rearrangement joins TRBV4-2 to TRBJ2-5, with D maybe TRBD1 (6 bases). With 1 base removed from V and 2 bases from J, the gap between germline ends came to 14 bases. Germline lookup yields CDR1 LGHNA and CDR2 YNFKEQ. The length of the CDR3 is 16 residues. CDR3 amino acids: CASSQAAGQPQETQYF. DNA for the CDR3: TGTGCCAGCAGCCAAGCAGCCGGACAGCCTCAAGAGACCCAGTACTTC.

The V gene is TRBV5-5, the J gene TRBJ1-2; D might be TRBD1 (5 bases). The CDR3 covers 14 residues. V was cut by 4 bases and J by 2 bases, with 12 bases left in between. Per germline, CDR1 SGHKS and CDR2 YYEKEE (reference sequence). CDR3 in DNA: TGTGCCAGCAGCCTAATTGCAGGGAACTATGGCTACACCTTC. It specifies CASSLIAGNYGYTF.

V is TRBV20-1 and J is TRBJ1-4, with 7 bases matching TRBD1. CDR1 and CDR2 (germline): DFQATT, SNEGSKA (reference sequence). This CDR3 spans 12 amino acids. V trimming: 3 bases; J trimming: 5 bases; junction bases outside the gene matches: 0. CDR3 residues: CSARDRNEKLFF. The CDR3 DNA reads TGCAGTGCTAGGGACAGGAATGAAAAACTGTTTTTT.

As DNA, the CDR3 is TGCAGTGCTAGAGAGTGGGGTAGAAACGGCTACACCTTC. It encodes CSAREWGRNGYTF. The chain links TRBV20-1 to TRBJ1-2; D call uncertain. The CDR3 runs 13 residues. The germline V gene encodes CDR1 DFQATT and CDR2 SNEGSKA (reference sequence). The ends were cut back, 0 bases at V and 8 bases at J, with 13 bases in the middle.

V and J are TRBV4-3 and TRBJ2-3; D is tentatively TRBD1 or TRBD2 (6 bases each). The CDR3 runs 16 residues. CDR1 is LGHNA and CDR2 is YSLEER in the germline V gene. Trimming shortened V by 1 base and J by 2 bases, and 13 bases separated the two germline ends. The CDR3 region is CASSQAGGPNTDTQYF. The CDR3 DNA reads TGCGCCAGCAGCCAAGCCGGGGGCCCAAACACAGATACGCAGTATTTT.

This clonotype was detected only once. The CDR3 does not close with the conserved phenylalanine or tryptophan, likely indicating a read error. V is TRBV5-1 and J is TRBJ2-1, with D perhaps assigned TRBD1 or TRBD2 (6 bases each). V lost 1 base and J 7 bases, leaving 24 bases between the germline ends. The CDR3 has 18 amino acids. Germline CDR1 SGHRS, CDR2 YFSETQ. Written as DNA, the CDR3 is TGCGCCAGCAGCTTGACCGTCGTGGGGGGCCGGTTAGGTAATGAGCAGTTCTTA. Translation: CASSLTVVGGRLGNEQFL.

This chain links TRBV27 with TRBJ2-7; TRBD2 might be the D (5 bases). Germline V gene data show CDR1 as MNHEY and CDR2 as SMNVEV (reference sequence). The CDR3 runs to 15 residues. Trimming cost V 6 bases and J 1 base, with 16 bases left between them. In nucleotides, the CDR3 is TGTGCCAGCAGACGGACCATCGGGGAATCCTACGAGCAGTACTTC. Translated: CASRRTIGESYEQYF.

V usage is TRBV29-1 and J usage is TRBJ2-7, with a possible D match to TRBD1 (6 bases). Germline values: CDR1 SQVTM, CDR2 ANQGSEA. The ends were cut back, 4 bases at V and 2 bases at J, with 9 bases in the middle. CDR3 length equals 12 residues. The CDR3 reads CSVGQVTYEQYF. In DNA, the CDR3 is TGCAGCGTTGGACAGGTCACCTACGAGCAGTACTTC.

V gene TRBV5-1 combines with J gene TRBJ2-3; D might be TRBD1 or TRBD2, each matching 5 bases. Trimming left V 3 bases short and J 6 bases short, with 8 bases between. The length of the CDR3 is 12 residues. The germline V gene encodes CDR1 SGHRS and CDR2 YFSETQ. CDR3 bases: TGCGCCAGCAGCTGGGACCGCGATACGCAGTATTTT. Protein: CASSWDRDTQYF.

This clonotype was recorded many times. For the CDR3, the DNA is TGTGCCACCAGCAGAGGGGTAGCGGGTTCGAACACCGGGGAGCTGTTTTTT. Translated: CATSRGVAGSNTGELFF. The V and J genes are TRBV15 and TRBJ2-2, with 7 positions matching TRBD2. V lost 1 base and J lost 0; bases outside the gene matches: 5. The CDR3 runs 17 residues. Per the germline V gene, CDR1 is LNHNV and CDR2 is YYDKDF (reference sequence).

The V gene is TRBV9, the J gene TRBJ1-2; D uncertain. The CDR3 has 15 amino acids. V lost 4 bases and J lost 4, with 17 bases in between. Germline V gene sequence: CDR1 SGDLS, CDR2 YYNGEE. The CDR3 sequence: CASSPRPRIGYGYTF. For the CDR3, the DNA is TGTGCCAGCAGCCCCCGCCCCAGAATCGGCTATGGCTACACCTTC.

The V call is TRBV30, the J call TRBJ2-2; tentative D call: TRBD1 (5 bases). CDR3 size: 15 residues. Trimming left V 1 base short and J 6 bases short, with 15 bases between. CDR1 GTSNPN and CDR2 SVGIG come from the germline V gene (reference sequence). CDR3: CAWSGTLLGPGELFF. Here the CDR3 DNA reads TGTGCCTGGAGTGGAACGTTGTTGGGGCCCGGGGAGCTGTTTTTT.

The table lists this clonotype with a few counts. The chain has TRBV20-1 and TRBJ2-3; D might be TRBD2 (6 bases). From germline, CDR1 is DFQATT and CDR2 SNEGSKA (reference sequence). Trimming removed 6 bases at V and 6 bases at J, with 16 bases between. This CDR3 is built from 13 residues. The CDR3: CSADGDRGDTQYF. Here the CDR3 DNA reads TGCAGTGCCGACGGAGACCGGGGGGATACGCAGTATTTT.